The 8 T cell receptor beta chains reported below all come from one sample, sequenced in a study of persistence of HIV-infected CD4 T cells. This was the immunoSEQ version 4 assay in survey mode. The table came from immunoSEQ multiplex PCR; TCRdb's copy has only in-frame clones and leaves some out. The sample yields about 7,000 clones, approximately 81% seen once. Lysates of CMV-infected fibroblasts at 9 to 10 ug/mL stimulated these cells. Sorting selected CD4+ T cells upregulating both CD40 ligand and CD69. The antigens for these receptors are not known. Sequencing used CD4+ T cells sorted from PBMCs after approximately 19-hour stimulation, obtained from a patient who received antiretroviral therapy. These TCRs come from an adult woman with HIV who was CMV-seropositive.

This chain links TRBV2 with TRBJ2-7, with a tentative D call TRBD2 (5 bases). This CDR3 contains 14 residues. Germline lookup yields CDR1 SNHLY and CDR2 FYNNEI. V gave up 4 bases and J gave up 0 bases, with 10 bases separating them. CDR3 nucleotides: TGTGCCAGCAGTGTTAGCGTGAGCTCCTACGAGCAGTACTTC. Its translation: CASSVSVSSYEQYF.

The chain is built from TRBV19 and TRBJ1-1, with D possibly matching TRBD1 (5 bases). This CDR3 comprises 14 residues. Looked up from germline, CDR1 is LNHDA and CDR2 is SQIVND (reference sequence). V was clipped by 1 base and J by 1 base, with 7 bases between them. The CDR3, as DNA: TGTGCCAGTAGTATAGGACAGCCGAACACTGAAGCTTTCTTT. The encoded protein is CASSIGQPNTEAFF.

V gene TRBV5-4 combines with J gene TRBJ1-2; TRBD1 aligns across 7 bases. CDR3 size: 16 residues. The V gene's germline CDR1 is SGHNT and CDR2 YYREEE (reference sequence). Unmatched junction bases numbered 11, after V lost 4 bases and J lost 2 bases. CDR3: CASSLPGQAHNYGYTF. Written as DNA, the CDR3 is TGTGCCAGCAGCCTACCTGGACAGGCCCACAACTATGGCTACACCTTC.

The chain joins TRBV2 to TRBJ2-7; D not certain. V lost 0 bases to trimming and J lost 12 bases, with 15 bases between them. The CDR3 contains 13 residues. Germline lookup yields CDR1 SNHLY and CDR2 FYNNEI. The CDR3 nucleotides are TGTGCCAGCAGTGAAGCGGTTGTGAGGTATCCGTACTTC. Its translation is CASSEAVVRYPYF.

V and J are TRBV27 and TRBJ1-1; D not resolved. The V gene's germline CDR1 is MNHEY and CDR2 SMNVEV (reference sequence). Trimming pared 4 bases from V and 5 bases from J, leaving 17 bases between. This CDR3 has 15 amino acids. The CDR3 reads CASSSLSGAGTEAFF. As DNA, the CDR3 is TGTGCCAGCAGTTCCCTTTCGGGAGCGGGTACTGAAGCTTTCTTT.

The CDR3 bases are TGTGCCAGCAGTTTATGGGGCAGCAACACTGAAGCTTTCTTT. Protein product: CASSLWGSNTEAFF. The J gene is TRBJ1-1, the V gene TRBV27; the D gene is possibly TRBD1 (5 bases). There are 14 residues in the CDR3. V was trimmed by 1 base and J by 2 bases, leaving 8 bases between them. Germline CDR1 and CDR2: MNHEY and SMNVEV (reference sequence).

The V gene is TRBV10-1, the J gene TRBJ1-5; possible D gene TRBD1, 6 bases. Germline values: CDR1 WNHNN, CDR2 SYGVQD (reference sequence). V lost 4 bases and J 4 bases, leaving 8 bases between the germline ends. The CDR3 sequence is 13 residues long. CDR3 residues: CASSGGANQPQHF. In DNA, the CDR3 is TGCGCCAGCAGTGGGGGGGCAAATCAGCCCCAGCATTTT.

The chain employs TRBV6-5 and TRBJ2-5; D is ambiguous. CDR1 and CDR2 (germline): MNHEY, SVGAGI. The CDR3 spans 14 residues. Deletions cut 2 bases from V and 4 bases from J, with 11 bases between. The CDR3 here is CASSYGRIAETQYF. DNA for the CDR3: TGTGCCAGCAGTTACGGTCGGATTGCAGAGACCCAGTACTTC.